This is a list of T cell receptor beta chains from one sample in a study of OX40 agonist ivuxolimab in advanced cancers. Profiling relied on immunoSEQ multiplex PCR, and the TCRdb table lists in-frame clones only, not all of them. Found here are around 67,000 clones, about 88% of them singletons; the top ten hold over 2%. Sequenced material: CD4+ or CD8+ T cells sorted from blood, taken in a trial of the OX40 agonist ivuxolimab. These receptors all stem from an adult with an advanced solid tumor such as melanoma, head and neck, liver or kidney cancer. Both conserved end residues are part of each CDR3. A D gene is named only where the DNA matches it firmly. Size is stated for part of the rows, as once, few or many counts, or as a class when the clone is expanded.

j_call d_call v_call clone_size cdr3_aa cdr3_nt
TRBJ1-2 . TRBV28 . CASLGLREGYTF TGTGCCAGCCTAGGACTACGGGAAGGCTACACCTTC
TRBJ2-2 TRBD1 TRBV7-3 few CASSLSGTGAGELFF TGTGCCAGCAGCTTAAGTGGGACAGGTGCCGGGGAGCTGTTTTTT
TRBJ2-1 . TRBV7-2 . CASSLGPPEYNEQFF TGTGCCAGCAGCTTAGGCCCCCCGGAATACAATGAGCAGTTCTTC
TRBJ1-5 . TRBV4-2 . CASSQAGQYSNQPQHF TGTGCCAGCAGCCAAGCCGGACAGTATAGCAATCAGCCCCAGCATTTT
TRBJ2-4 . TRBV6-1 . CASSDRGSKNIQYF TGTGCCAGCAGTGATAGGGGATCCAAAAACATTCAGTACTTC
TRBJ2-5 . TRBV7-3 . CASSLTSGSETQYF TGTGCCAGCAGCTTAACGTCGGGGTCAGAGACCCAGTACTTC
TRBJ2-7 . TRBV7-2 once CASSLGPGDEQYF TGTGCCAGCAGCTTAGGTCCAGGGGACGAGCAGTACTTC
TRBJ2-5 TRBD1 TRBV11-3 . CASSRGTGLQETQYF TGTGCCAGCAGCCGAGGGACAGGGCTACAAGAGACCCAGTACTTC
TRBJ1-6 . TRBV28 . CASRTATGSASPLHF TGTGCCAGCAGGACAGCTACAGGGTCGGCTTCACCCCTCCACTTT
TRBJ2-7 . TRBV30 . CAWSTPRTSQSYEQYF TGTGCCTGGAGTACCCCAAGGACAAGCCAATCCTACGAGCAGTACTTC
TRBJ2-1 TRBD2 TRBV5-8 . CASSLAGSGRSVGYEQFF TGTGCCAGCAGCTTGGCAGGTAGCGGGAGAAGTGTTGGATATGAGCAGTTCTTC
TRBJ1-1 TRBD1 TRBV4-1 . CASSQRTGGATEAFF TGCGCCAGCAGCCAACGGACAGGGGGTGCCACTGAAGCTTTCTTT
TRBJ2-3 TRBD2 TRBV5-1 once CASSLRASGSHTDTQYF TGCGCCAGCAGCCTGAGGGCTAGCGGGAGTCACACAGATACGCAGTATTTT
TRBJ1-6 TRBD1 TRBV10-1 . CASSQGGVDSPLHF TGCGCCAGCAGCCAGGGGGGGGTCGATTCACCCCTCCACTTT
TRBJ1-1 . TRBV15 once CATSLGRNTEAFF TGTGCCACCAGCCTCGGGCGTAACACTGAAGCTTTCTTT
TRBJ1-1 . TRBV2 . CASSSGGETEAFF TGTGCCAGCAGCTCGGGAGGGGAGACTGAAGCTTTCTTT
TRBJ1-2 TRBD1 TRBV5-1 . CASSPGPGGTYGYTF TGCGCCAGCAGCCCGGGACCAGGGGGCACCTATGGCTACACCTTC
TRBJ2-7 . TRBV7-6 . CASSLQPSYEQYF TGTGCCAGCAGCTTACAGCCTTCCTACGAGCAGTACTTC
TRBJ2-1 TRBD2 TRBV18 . CASSRGSGGHSSYNEQFF TGTGCCAGCTCACGGGGTAGCGGGGGCCACAGCTCCTACAATGAGCAGTTCTTC
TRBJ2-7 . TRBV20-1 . CSASPGVEQYF TGCAGTGCTAGTCCCGGGGTTGAGCAGTACTTC
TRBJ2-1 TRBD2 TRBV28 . CASSRRDYYNEQFF TGTGCCAGCAGTCGGCGGGACTATTACAATGAGCAGTTCTTC
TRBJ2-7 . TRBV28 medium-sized CASKWGIAYEQYF TGTGCCAGCAAGTGGGGGATAGCCTACGAGCAGTACTTC
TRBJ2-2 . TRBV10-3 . CASNLTPNTGELFF TGTGCCAGCAACCTGACGCCTAACACCGGGGAGCTGTTTTTT
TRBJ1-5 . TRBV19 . CASSGGHNQPQHF TGTGCCAGTAGCGGGGGACACAATCAGCCCCAGCATTTT
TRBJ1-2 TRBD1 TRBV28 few CASSFEGQGAMEYGYTF TGTGCCAGCAGTTTCGAGGGACAGGGGGCCATGGAATATGGCTACACCTTC
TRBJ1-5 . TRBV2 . CASSQQGPAHQPQHF TGTGCCAGCAGTCAACAGGGTCCAGCCCATCAGCCCCAGCATTTT
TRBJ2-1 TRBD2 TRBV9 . CASSAGLAGRDEQFF TGTGCCAGCAGCGCCGGACTAGCGGGAAGGGATGAGCAGTTCTTC
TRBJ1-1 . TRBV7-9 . CASSFVGTEAFF TGTGCCAGCAGCTTTGTGGGGACTGAAGCTTTCTTT
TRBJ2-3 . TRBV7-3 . CASSLSLAGATQYF TGTGCCAGCAGCTTAAGTCTGGCCGGCGCTACGCAGTATTTT